This T cell receptor (beta chain) was captured in a study of human T cells and chemical hapten exposure. This clonotype was detected only a few times. The CDR3 has 14 amino acids. Germline V gene data show CDR1 as MNHEY and CDR2 as SVGAGI. J was trimmed by 1 base and V by 6 bases; bases with no gene match: 2. Time point indicated: patch test 3, about 24 weeks after DPC sensitization. As for treatment: therapeutic diphenylcyclopropenone sensitization with weekly scalp DPC. Sequencing started from total RNA isolated from unfractionated whole blood. Phlebotomy was performed prior to application of every patch test. TCRdb reprocessed the RACE reads with MiXCR, giving one entry per CDR3 protein. The table lists under 50,000 distinct CDR3 sequences, about 12% of them singletons.

Sequencing used whole blood, obtained in connection with sensitization to the hapten diphenylcyclopropenone (DPC). This receptor was obtained from a woman in her 40s with alopecia areata. Some clones in this sample may be carry-over from other donors' samples. The J gene is TRBJ2-2, the V gene TRBV6-5, with 7 bases that match TRBD1. The chain's CDR3 is CASRWDRNTGELFF. The CDR3 DNA reads TGTGCCAGCAGGTGGGACAGGAACACCGGGGAGCTGTTTTTT.